Presented here are 3 T cell receptor beta chains from one specimen sequenced in a study of graft-versus-host responses after intestinal transplantation. The method was immunoSEQ multiplex PCR; TCRdb's version includes in-frame clones alone and lacks a portion of them. Here the sample spans about 43,000 clones, less than 95% being singletons. Source: PBMCs, taken 330 to 350 days after intestinal transplant. The source is a human patient who received an intestinal transplant, so some T cells may come from the graft donor.

The chain links TRBV7-9 to TRBJ2-7, with 11 nucleotides matching TRBD2. The CDR3 is 17 residues long. Germline trimming cut 4 bases from V and 0 bases from J; bases unmatched to any gene: 8. CDR1 and CDR2 from the germline V gene are SEHNR and FQNEAQ (reference sequence). CDR3 coding DNA: TGTGCCAGCAGCTCCCCCACCGGGACTAGCGGCTCCTACGAGCAGTACTTC. It encodes CASSSPTGTSGSYEQYF.

V usage is TRBV12-5 and J usage is TRBJ2-5; possibly TRBD2 for D (6 bases). Per the germline V gene, CDR1 is LGHNT and CDR2 is FRNRAP. There are 16 residues in the CDR3. The ends were cut back, 6 bases at V and 2 bases at J, with 19 bases in the middle. For the CDR3, the DNA is TGTGCTAGTGGCCCATATCCTGGGGCGGGACAAGAGACCCAGTACTTC. Translation gives CASGPYPGAGQETQYF. Full variable domain (outside the CDR3, taken from reference TRBV12-5 and TRBJ2-5): DARVTQTPRHKVTEMGQEVTMRCQPILGHNTVFWYRQTMMQGLELLAYFRNRAPLDDSGMPKDRFSAEMPDATLATLKIQPSEPRDSAVYFCASGPYPGAGQETQYFGPGTRLLVL.

The chain is built from TRBV28 and TRBJ2-7; D perhaps matches TRBD1 (5 bases). Trimming pared 6 bases from V and 3 bases from J, leaving 15 bases between. The V gene's germline CDR1 is MDHEN and CDR2 SYDVKM. The CDR3 length is 14 residues. DNA of the CDR3: TGTGCCAGCAGGGCTCAGGGCACGAGCTACGAGCAGTACTTC. It specifies CASRAQGTSYEQYF. The whole variable domain, remainder taken from reference TRBV28 and TRBJ2-7, is DVKVTQSSRYLVKRTGEKVFLECVQDMDHENMFWYRQDPGLGLRLIYFSYDVKMKEKGDIPEGYSVSREKKERFSLILESASTNQTSMYLCASRAQGTSYEQYFGPGTRLTVT.